Below, one TCR beta chain is given with its context. Its antigen remains unknown. This sample was taken from a study of human T cells and chemical hapten exposure. The authors extracted total RNA from unfractionated whole blood. Study-wide points: DPC sensitization did not alter TCRs above 1 in 1000 frequency.

Individual cDNA molecules had unique molecular identifiers attached to them by the library. TCRdb re-called the reads with MiXCR, one entry per CDR3 protein. The data show about 500 distinct CDR3 sequences, more than 60% seen once. The CDR3 contains 15 residues. The ends were cut back, 0 bases at V and 3 bases at J, with 12 bases in the middle. The V gene's germline CDR1 is LGHNA and CDR2 YNFKEQ. The sample was whole blood. The V call is TRBV4-2, the J call TRBJ2-7; TRBD2 is a possible D gene (6 bases). This TCR derives from a human donor with alopecia, or a healthy volunteer (not recorded which). Some clones in this sample may be carry-over from other donors' samples. This table probably holds off-target reads from a library built for another chain. The CDR3 spells CASSQEEGGHYEQYF. The DNA of the CDR3 is TGTGCCAGCAGCCAAGAGGAGGGCGGGCACTACGAGCAGTACTTC.